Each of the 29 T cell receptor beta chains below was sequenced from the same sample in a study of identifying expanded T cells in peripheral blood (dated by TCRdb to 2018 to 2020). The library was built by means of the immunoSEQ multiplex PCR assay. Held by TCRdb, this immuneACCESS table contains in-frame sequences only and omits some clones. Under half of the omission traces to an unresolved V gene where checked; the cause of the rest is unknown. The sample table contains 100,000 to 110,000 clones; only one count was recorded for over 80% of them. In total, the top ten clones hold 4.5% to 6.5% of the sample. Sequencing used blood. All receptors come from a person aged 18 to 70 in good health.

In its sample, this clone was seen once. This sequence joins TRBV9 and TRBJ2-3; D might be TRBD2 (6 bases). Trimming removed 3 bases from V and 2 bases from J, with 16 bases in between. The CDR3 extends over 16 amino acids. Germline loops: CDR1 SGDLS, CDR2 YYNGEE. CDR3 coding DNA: TGTGCCAGCAGCGGGAAACGGGAGCATGCCACAGATACGCAGTATTTT. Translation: CASSGKREHATDTQYF.

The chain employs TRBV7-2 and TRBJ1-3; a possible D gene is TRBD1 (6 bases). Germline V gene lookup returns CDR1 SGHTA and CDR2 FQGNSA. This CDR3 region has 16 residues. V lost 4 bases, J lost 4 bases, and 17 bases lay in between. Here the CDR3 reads CASSSTRTARGNTIYF. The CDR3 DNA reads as TGTGCCAGCAGCTCTACCCGGACAGCCCGAGGAAACACCATATATTTT.

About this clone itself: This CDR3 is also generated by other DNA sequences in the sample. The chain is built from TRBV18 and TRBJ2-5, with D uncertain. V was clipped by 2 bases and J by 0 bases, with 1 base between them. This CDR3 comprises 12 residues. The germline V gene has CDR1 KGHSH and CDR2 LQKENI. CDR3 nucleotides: TGTGCCAGCTCACCAAACCAAGAGACCCAGTACTTC. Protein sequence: CASSPNQETQYF.

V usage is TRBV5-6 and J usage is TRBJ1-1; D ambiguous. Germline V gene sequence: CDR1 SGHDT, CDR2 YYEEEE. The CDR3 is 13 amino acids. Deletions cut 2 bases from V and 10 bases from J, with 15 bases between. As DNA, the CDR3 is TGTGCCAGCAGCTTATCAGCAAACATCGGAGCTTTCTTT. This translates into CASSLSANIGAFF.

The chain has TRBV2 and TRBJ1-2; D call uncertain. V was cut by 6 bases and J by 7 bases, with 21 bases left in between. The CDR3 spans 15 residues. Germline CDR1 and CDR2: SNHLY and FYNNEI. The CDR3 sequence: CASSLPAREKRGYTF. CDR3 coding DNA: TGTGCCAGCAGCCTCCCGGCCCGAGAGAAGCGTGGCTACACCTTC. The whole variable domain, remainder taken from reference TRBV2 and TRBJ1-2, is EPEVTQTPSHQVTQMGQEVILRCVPISNHLYFYWYRQILGQKVEFLVSFYNNEISEKSEIFDDQFSVERPDGSNFTLKIRSTKLEDSAMYFCASSLPAREKRGYTFGSGTRLTVV.

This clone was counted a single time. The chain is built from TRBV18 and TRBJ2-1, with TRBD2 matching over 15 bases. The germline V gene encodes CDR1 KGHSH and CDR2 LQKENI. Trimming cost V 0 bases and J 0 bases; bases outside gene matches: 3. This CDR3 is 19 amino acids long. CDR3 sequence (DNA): TGTGCCAGCTCACCACCGGGACTAGCGGGAGGAAGCTCCTACAATGAGCAGTTCTTC. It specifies CASSPPGLAGGSSYNEQFF.

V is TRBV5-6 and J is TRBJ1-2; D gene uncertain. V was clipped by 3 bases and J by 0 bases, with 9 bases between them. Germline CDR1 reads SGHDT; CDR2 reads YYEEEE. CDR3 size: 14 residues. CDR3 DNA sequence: TGTGCCAGCAGCTCGACGGACGCTAACTATGGCTACACCTTC. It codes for CASSSTDANYGYTF.

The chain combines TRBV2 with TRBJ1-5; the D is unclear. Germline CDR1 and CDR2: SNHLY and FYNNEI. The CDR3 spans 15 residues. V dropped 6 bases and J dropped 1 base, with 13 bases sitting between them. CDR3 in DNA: TGTGCCAGCAGCGCCGAGACTAGGAGCAATCAGCCCCAGCATTTT. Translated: CASSAETRSNQPQHF.

CDR3 in DNA: TGTGCCAGCATCACCCTGGGGGGGATTGAGCAGTTCTTC. Amino acids: CASITLGGIEQFF. The chain joins TRBV25-1 to TRBJ2-1, with 7 positions matching TRBD2. The V segment lost 7 bases and the J segment 9 bases; nucleotides outside the gene matches: 9. CDR1 and CDR2 (germline): MGHDK, SYGVNS. CDR3 length: 13 residues.

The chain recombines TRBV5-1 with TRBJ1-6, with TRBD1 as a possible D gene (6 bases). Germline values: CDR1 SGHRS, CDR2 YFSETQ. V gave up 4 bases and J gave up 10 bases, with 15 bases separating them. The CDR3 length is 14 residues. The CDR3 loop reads CASSEGHGTSPLHF. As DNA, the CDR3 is TGCGCCAGCAGCGAGGGACACGGGACGTCACCCCTCCACTTT.

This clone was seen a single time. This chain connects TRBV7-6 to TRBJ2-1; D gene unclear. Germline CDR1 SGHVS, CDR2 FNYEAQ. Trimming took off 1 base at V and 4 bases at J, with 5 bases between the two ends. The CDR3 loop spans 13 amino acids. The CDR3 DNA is TGTGCCAGCAGCTTAGGCGCTTACAATGAGCAGTTCTTC. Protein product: CASSLGAYNEQFF.

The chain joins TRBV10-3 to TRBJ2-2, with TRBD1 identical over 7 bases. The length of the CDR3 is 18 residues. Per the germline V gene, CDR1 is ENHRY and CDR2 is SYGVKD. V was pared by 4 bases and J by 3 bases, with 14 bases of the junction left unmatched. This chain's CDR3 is CAISAPLRGRGHTGELFF. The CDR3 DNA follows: TGTGCCATCAGTGCCCCCCTGAGGGGGCGAGGACACACCGGGGAGCTGTTTTTT.

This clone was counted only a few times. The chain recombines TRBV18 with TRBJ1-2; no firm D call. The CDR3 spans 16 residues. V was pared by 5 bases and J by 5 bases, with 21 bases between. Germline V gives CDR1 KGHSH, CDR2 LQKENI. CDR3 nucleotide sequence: TGTGCCAGCTCAGAGCAACGGGGATTCACGGAGTATGGCTACACCTTC. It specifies CASSEQRGFTEYGYTF.

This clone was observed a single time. CDR3 region: CASSGRGTSGRAGEQFF. Written as DNA, the CDR3 is TGTGCCAGTAGTGGTCGGGGGACTAGCGGGAGGGCCGGTGAGCAGTTCTTC. This chain joins TRBV19 and TRBJ2-1; 16 positions agree with TRBD2. Trimming removed 5 bases from V and 9 bases from J; junction bases left unmatched: 10. CDR3 size: 17 residues. Germline values: CDR1 LNHDA, CDR2 SQIVND (reference sequence).

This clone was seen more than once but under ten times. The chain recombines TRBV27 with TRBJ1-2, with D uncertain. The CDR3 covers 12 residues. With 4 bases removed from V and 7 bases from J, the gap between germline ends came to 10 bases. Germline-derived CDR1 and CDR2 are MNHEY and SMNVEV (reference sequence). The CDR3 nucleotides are TGTGCCAGCAGTTCTCGAGAGGGTGGCTACACCTTC. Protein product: CASSSREGGYTF.

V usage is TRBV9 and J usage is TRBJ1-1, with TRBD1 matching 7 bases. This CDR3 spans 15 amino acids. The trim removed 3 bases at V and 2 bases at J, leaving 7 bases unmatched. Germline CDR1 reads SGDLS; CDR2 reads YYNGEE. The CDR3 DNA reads TGTGCCAGCAGCGATTCAGGGGGTTCAAACACTGAAGCTTTCTTT. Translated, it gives CASSDSGGSNTEAFF.

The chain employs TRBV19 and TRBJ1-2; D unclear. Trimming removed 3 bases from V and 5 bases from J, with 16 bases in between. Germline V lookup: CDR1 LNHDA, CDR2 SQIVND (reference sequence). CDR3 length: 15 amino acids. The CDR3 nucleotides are TGTGCCAGTAGTATCAACGGACTAAACTCATATGGCTACACCTTC. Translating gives CASSINGLNSYGYTF.

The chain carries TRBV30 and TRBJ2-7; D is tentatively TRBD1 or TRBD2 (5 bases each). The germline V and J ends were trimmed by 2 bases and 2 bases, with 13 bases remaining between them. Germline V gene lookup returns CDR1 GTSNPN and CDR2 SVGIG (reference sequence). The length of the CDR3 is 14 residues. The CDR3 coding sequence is TGTGCCTGGAGTCCCGGGACGGTGCCCTACGAGCAGTACTTC. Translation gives CAWSPGTVPYEQYF.

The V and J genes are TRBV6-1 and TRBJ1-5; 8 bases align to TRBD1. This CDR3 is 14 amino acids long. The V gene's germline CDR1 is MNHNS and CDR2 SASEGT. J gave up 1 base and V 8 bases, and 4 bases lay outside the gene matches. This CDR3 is CASRQGKSNQPQHF. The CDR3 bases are TGTGCCAGCCGACAGGGGAAGAGCAATCAGCCCCAGCATTTT.

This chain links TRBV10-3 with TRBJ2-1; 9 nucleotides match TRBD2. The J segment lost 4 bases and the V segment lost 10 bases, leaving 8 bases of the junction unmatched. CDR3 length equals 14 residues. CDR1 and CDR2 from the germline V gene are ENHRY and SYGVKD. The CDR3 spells CATRTSEGYNEQFF. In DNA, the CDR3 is TGTGCCACCCGGACTAGCGAGGGTTACAATGAGCAGTTCTTC.

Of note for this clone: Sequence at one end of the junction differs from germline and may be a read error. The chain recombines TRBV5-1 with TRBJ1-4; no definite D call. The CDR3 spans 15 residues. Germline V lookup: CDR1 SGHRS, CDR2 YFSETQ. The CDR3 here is CASSLIALGNEKLFF. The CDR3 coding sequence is TGTGCCAGCAGCTTGATTGCGTTAGGGAATGAAAAACTGTTTTTT. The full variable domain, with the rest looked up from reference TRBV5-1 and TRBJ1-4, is KAGVTQTPRYLIKTRGQQVTLSCSPISGHRSVSWYQQTPGQGLQFLFEYFSETQRNKGNFPGRFSGRQFSNSRSEMNVSTLELGDSALYLCASSLIALGNEKLFFGSGTQLSVL.

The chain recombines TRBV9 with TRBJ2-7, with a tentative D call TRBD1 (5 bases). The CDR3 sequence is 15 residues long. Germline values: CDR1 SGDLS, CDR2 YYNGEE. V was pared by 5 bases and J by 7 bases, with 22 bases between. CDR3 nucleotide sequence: TGTGCCAGCAGTGTTAACGCCCAGGGTTCTGGGGAGCAGTACTTC. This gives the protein CASSVNAQGSGEQYF.

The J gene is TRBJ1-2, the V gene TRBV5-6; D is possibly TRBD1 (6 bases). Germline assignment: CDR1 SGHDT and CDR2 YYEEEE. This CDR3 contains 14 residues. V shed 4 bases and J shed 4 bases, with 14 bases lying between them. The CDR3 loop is CASSARSGAYGYTF. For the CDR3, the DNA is TGTGCCAGCAGCGCCAGGTCAGGGGCCTATGGCTACACCTTC.

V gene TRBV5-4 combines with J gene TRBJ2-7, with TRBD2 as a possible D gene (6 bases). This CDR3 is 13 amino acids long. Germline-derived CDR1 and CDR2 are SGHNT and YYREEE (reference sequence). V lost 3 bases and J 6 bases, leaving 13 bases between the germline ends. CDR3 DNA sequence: TGTGCCAGCAGCTACAGAGGAGGGAGCGAGCAGTACTTC. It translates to CASSYRGGSEQYF. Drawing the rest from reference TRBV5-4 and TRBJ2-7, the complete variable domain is ETGVTQSPTHLIKTRGQQVTLRCSSQSGHNTVSWYQQALGQGPQFIFQYYREEENGRGNFPPRFSGLQFPNYSSELNVNALELDDSALYLCASSYRGGSEQYFGPGTRLTVT.

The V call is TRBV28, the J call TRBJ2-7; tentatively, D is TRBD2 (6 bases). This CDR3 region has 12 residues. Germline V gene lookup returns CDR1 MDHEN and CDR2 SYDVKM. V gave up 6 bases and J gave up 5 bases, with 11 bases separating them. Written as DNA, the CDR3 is TGTGCCAGCAGGGGGACTGCTGACGAGCAGTACTTC. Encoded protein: CASRGTADEQYF. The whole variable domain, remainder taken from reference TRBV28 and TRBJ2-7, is DVKVTQSSRYLVKRTGEKVFLECVQDMDHENMFWYRQDPGLGLRLIYFSYDVKMKEKGDIPEGYSVSREKKERFSLILESASTNQTSMYLCASRGTADEQYFGPGTRLTVT.

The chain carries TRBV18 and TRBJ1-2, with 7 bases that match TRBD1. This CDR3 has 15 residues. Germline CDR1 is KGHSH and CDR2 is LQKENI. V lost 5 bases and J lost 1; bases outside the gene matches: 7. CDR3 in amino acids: CASSKLDRVNYGYTF. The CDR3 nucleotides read TGTGCCAGCTCAAAACTCGACAGGGTTAACTATGGCTACACCTTC.

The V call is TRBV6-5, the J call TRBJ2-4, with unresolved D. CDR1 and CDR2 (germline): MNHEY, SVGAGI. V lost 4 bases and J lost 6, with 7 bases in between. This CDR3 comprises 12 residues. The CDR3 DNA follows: TGTGCCAGCAGTTTTTCGGCAAACATTCAGTACTTC. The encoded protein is CASSFSANIQYF.

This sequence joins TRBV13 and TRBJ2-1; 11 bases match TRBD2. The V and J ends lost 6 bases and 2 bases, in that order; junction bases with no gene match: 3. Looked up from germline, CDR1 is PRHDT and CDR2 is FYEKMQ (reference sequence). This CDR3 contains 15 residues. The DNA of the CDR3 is TGTGCCAGCAGATTTAGCGGGAGGGCCTACAATGAGCAGTTCTTC. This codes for CASRFSGRAYNEQFF.

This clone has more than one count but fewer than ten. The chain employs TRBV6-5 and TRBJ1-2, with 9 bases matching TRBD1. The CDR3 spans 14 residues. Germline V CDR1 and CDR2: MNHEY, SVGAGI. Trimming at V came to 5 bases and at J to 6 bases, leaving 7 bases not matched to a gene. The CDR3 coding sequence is TGTGCCAGCAGTCAACCCGGGACAGGGAATGGCTACACCTTC. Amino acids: CASSQPGTGNGYTF.